Detailed here is one T cell receptor (beta chain). Its specificity is unknown. Time point specified: sample taken at primary tumor resection. The approximately 78 donors had untreated early-stage non-small cell lung cancer. Material for sequencing was whole RNA from tumor, nontumor lung or frozen PBMC, left unsorted. The data were obtained in a study of spatial heterogeneity in lung cancer. Study-wide findings and caveats: In blood, ubiquitous expanded tumor TCRs appeared more at resection than follow-up.

Each TCR cDNA molecule carried a unique molecular identifier. One entry per CDR3 protein results from TCRdb running MiXCR on the 5' RACE reads. The sample consists of around 45,000 distinct CDR3 sequences, around 15% of them appearing once. The sample was PBMCs, taken at surgery. The receptor was derived from a male donor with early-stage non-small cell lung cancer.

The CDR3 protein is CASSYSGSTDTQYF. The CDR3 DNA reads TGTGCCAGCAGTTACTCAGGCAGCACAGATACGCAGTATTTT. This rearrangement joins TRBV6-5 to TRBJ2-3; unclear D gene. The germline V gene encodes CDR1 MNHEY and CDR2 SVGAGI. Trimming took 0 bases from V and 0 from J, leaving 4 bases between them. The CDR3 totals 14 residues.